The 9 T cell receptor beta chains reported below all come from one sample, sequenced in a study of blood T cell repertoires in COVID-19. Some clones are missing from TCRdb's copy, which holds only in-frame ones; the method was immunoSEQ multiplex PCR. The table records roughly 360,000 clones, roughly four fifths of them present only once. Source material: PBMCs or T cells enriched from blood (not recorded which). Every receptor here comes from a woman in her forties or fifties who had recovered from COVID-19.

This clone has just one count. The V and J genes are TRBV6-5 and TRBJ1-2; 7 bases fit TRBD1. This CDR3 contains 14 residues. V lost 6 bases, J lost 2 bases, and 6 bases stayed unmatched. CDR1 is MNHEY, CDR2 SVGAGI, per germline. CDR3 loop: CASSIQTGNYGYTF. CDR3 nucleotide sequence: TGTGCCAGCAGCATTCAGACAGGGAACTATGGCTACACCTTC.

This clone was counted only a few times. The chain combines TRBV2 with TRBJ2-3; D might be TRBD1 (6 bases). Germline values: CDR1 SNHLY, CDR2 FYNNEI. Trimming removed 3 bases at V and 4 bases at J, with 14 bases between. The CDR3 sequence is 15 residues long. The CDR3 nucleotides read TGTGCCAGCAGTGACTCAGGGGTAGGCGCAGATACGCAGTATTTT. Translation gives CASSDSGVGADTQYF.

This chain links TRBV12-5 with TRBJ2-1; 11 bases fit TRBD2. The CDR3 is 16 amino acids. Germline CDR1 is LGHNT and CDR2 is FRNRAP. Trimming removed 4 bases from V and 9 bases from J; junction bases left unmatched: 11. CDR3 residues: CASGSGTGTSGTEQFF. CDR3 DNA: TGTGCTAGTGGTTCAGGTACCGGGACTAGCGGTACTGAGCAGTTCTTC.

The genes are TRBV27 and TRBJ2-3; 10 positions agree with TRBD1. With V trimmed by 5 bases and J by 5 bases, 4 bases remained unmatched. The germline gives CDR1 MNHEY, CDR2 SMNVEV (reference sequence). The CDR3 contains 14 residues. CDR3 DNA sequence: TGTGCCAGCAGTAGACAGGGGGCAGAAGATACGCAGTATTTT. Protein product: CASSRQGAEDTQYF.

The CDR3 loop reads CASSQEIGGRIGGYTF. As DNA, the CDR3 is TGCGCCAGCAGCCAAGAAATCGGGGGGCGCATCGGTGGCTACACCTTC. The chain couples TRBV4-3 to TRBJ1-2; the D gene is possibly TRBD1 (6 bases). The length of the CDR3 is 16 residues. V lost 0 bases, J lost 7 bases, and 18 bases lay in between. Germline V gene lookup returns CDR1 LGHNA and CDR2 YSLEER.

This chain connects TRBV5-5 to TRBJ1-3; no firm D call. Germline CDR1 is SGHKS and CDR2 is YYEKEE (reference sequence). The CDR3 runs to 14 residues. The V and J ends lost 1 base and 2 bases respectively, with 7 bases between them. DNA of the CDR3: TGTGCCAGCAGCTTGTTTTTAACTGGAAACACCATATATTTT. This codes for CASSLFLTGNTIYF. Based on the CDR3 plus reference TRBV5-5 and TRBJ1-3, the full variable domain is DAGVTQSPTHLIKTRGQQVTLRCSPISGHKSVSWYQQVLGQGPQFIFQYYEKEERGRGNFPDRFSARQFPNYSSELNVNALLLGDSALYLCASSLFLTGNTIYFGEGSWLTVV.

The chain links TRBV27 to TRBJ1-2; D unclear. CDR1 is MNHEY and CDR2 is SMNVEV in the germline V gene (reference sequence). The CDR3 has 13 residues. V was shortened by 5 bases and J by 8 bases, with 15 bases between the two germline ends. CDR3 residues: CASSPLTTMGYTF. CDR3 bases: TGTGCCAGCAGTCCCCTGACGACTATGGGCTACACCTTC.

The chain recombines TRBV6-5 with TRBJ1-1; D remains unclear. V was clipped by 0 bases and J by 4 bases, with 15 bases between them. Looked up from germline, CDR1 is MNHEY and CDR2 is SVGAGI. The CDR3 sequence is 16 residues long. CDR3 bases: TGTGCCAGCAGTTACTCACTCGCCCGGGTTTCCACTGAAGCTTTCTTT. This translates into CASSYSLARVSTEAFF.

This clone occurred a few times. This CDR3 reads CASSVARISNEQFF. CDR3 sequence (DNA): TGTGCCAGTAGTGTAGCGAGGATCTCCAATGAGCAGTTCTTC. This rearrangement joins TRBV19 to TRBJ2-1, with D possibly being TRBD2 (5 bases). Germline V gene sequence: CDR1 LNHDA, CDR2 SQIVND (reference sequence). The CDR3 loop spans 14 amino acids. V lost 5 bases and J 6 bases, leaving 14 bases between the germline ends.